The 16 T cell receptor beta chains listed next were all sequenced from one sample in a study of OX40 agonist ivuxolimab in advanced cancers. Method: immunoSEQ multiplex PCR; TCRdb's copy keeps in-frame clones and lacks some. The sample lists 90,000 to 100,000 clones, approximately 90% occurring once. The sequenced sample was CD4+ or CD8+ T cells sorted from blood, obtained in a trial of the OX40 agonist ivuxolimab. These receptors all come from an adult with an advanced solid tumor such as melanoma, head and neck, liver or kidney cancer.

This clone was counted a single time. The rearrangement uses TRBV19 and TRBJ1-2, with unresolved D. The germline CDR1 and CDR2 sequences are LNHDA and SQIVND (reference sequence). Trimming left V 7 bases short and J 4 bases short, with 16 bases between. This CDR3 is 14 amino acids long. The CDR3 reads CASTPPQESYGYTF. As DNA, the CDR3 is TGTGCCAGTACCCCCCCGCAGGAGAGCTATGGCTACACCTTC.

This chain joins TRBV14 and TRBJ2-7; D is unclear. V was cut by 2 bases and J by 5 bases, with 4 bases left in between. The CDR3 is made up of 11 amino acids. CDR1 SGHDN and CDR2 FVKESK come from the germline V gene. The CDR3 DNA is TGTGCCAGCAGCCAATATAACGAGCAGTACTTC. This codes for CASSQYNEQYF.

The sample holds a few counts of this clone. The chain recombines TRBV2 with TRBJ2-2, with D possibly being TRBD1 (5 bases). The CDR3 consists of 12 residues. V was pared by 6 bases and J by 6 bases, with 8 bases between. The germline gives CDR1 SNHLY, CDR2 FYNNEI. CDR3 residues: CASRGVSGELFF. The CDR3 coding sequence is TGTGCCAGCAGAGGGGTGTCCGGGGAGCTGTTTTTT.

A remark on this clone: This same CDR3 is encoded by further DNA sequences in the sample. The chain couples TRBV7-2 to TRBJ1-2; D not certain. The CDR3 is 13 residues long. From germline, CDR1 is SGHTA and CDR2 FQGNSA. The V gene lost 0 bases and the J gene lost 1 base, with 3 bases spanning the gap. CDR3 sequence reads: CASSLAGNYGYTF. The CDR3 bases are TGTGCCAGCAGCTTAGCGGGTAACTATGGCTACACCTTC.

This clone has only one observation. V gene TRBV7-2 combines with J gene TRBJ1-1; possibly TRBD1 for D (6 bases). Per the germline V gene, CDR1 is SGHTA and CDR2 is FQGNSA. Trimming removed 5 bases from V and 7 bases from J, with 20 bases in between. This CDR3 is built from 15 residues. CDR3: CASSPQGLLGGEAFF. In DNA form, the CDR3 reads TGTGCCAGCAGCCCACAGGGACTACTGGGTGGTGAAGCTTTCTTT. The whole variable domain, filled in from reference TRBV7-2 and TRBJ1-1, reads GAGVSQSPSNKVTEKGKDVELRCDPISGHTALYWYRQSLGQGLEFLIYFQGNSAPDKSGLPSDRFSAERTGGSVSTLTIQRTQQEDSAVYLCASSPQGLLGGEAFFGQGTRLTVV.

The sample holds one count of this clone. The chain recombines TRBV6-1 with TRBJ2-3; D remains ambiguous. Germline V gives CDR1 MNHNS, CDR2 SASEGT. The germline V and J ends were trimmed by 11 bases and 4 bases, with 19 bases remaining between them. The CDR3 sequence is 14 residues long. CDR3 amino acids: CAGASPTYPDTQYF. The DNA for the CDR3 is TGTGCCGGCGCGTCCCCGACCTACCCAGATACGCAGTATTTT.

The chain couples TRBV10-2 to TRBJ1-2; maybe TRBD1 (6 bases). V was clipped by 8 bases and J by 11 bases, with 21 bases between them. CDR1 is WSHSY, CDR2 SAAADI, per germline. The CDR3 is 13 amino acids. CDR3 protein: CASLGNREGGYTF. The CDR3 coding sequence is TGCGCCAGCCTCGGGAACAGGGAGGGTGGATACACCTTC.

This chain uses TRBV6-5 with TRBJ2-7; 7 nucleotides agree with TRBD1. With V trimmed by 6 bases and J by 3 bases, 5 bases remained unmatched. This CDR3 is 13 amino acids long. Germline loops: CDR1 MNHEY, CDR2 SVGAGI. This CDR3 is CASSFTGDYEQYF. In DNA form, the CDR3 reads TGTGCCAGCAGCTTTACAGGGGACTACGAGCAGTACTTC.

The chain uses TRBV7-3 and TRBJ2-1; TRBD2 aligns across 9 bases. The CDR3 contains 15 residues. V trimming: 5 bases; J trimming: 5 bases; junction bases outside the gene matches: 7. Germline V gene sequence: CDR1 SGHTA, CDR2 FQGTGA. CDR3 sequence reads: CASSEAGGPHNEQFF. The CDR3 DNA is TGTGCCAGCAGCGAGGCGGGGGGGCCCCACAATGAGCAGTTCTTC. Using reference TRBV7-3 and TRBJ2-1 for the parts outside the CDR3, the full variable domain is GAGVSQTPSNKVTEKGKYVELRCDPISGHTALYWYRQSLGQGPEFLIYFQGTGAADDSGLPNDRFFAVRPEGSVSTLKIQRTERGDSAVYLCASSEAGGPHNEQFFGPGTRLTVL.

The chain recombines TRBV7-2 with TRBJ1-2, with D unresolved. V lost 2 bases, J lost 8 bases, and 18 bases lay in between. The CDR3 has 15 residues. Looked up from germline, CDR1 is SGHTA and CDR2 is FQGNSA. The CDR3 protein is CASSLSGGMEVGYTF. The CDR3 DNA reads as TGTGCCAGCAGCTTATCCGGCGGCATGGAGGTCGGCTACACCTTC.

The chain links TRBV6-5 to TRBJ1-5, with a possible D match to TRBD1 (6 bases). The germline V gene encodes CDR1 MNHEY and CDR2 SVGAGI. Trimming cost V 10 bases and J 4 bases, with 17 bases left between them. This CDR3 is built from 14 residues. Here the CDR3 reads CATRGVQENQPQHF. Here the CDR3 DNA reads TGTGCCACCAGGGGTGTACAGGAAAATCAGCCCCAGCATTTT.

The gene calls are TRBV29-1 and TRBJ2-1; tentative D call: TRBD1 (6 bases). The CDR3 length is 16 residues. The ends were cut back, 0 bases at V and 0 bases at J, with 12 bases in the middle. CDR1 is SQVTM, CDR2 ANQGSEA, per germline. CDR3 coding DNA: TGCAGCGTTGAAGATCGGGCAGGGGCCTCCTACAATGAGCAGTTCTTC. Protein product: CSVEDRAGASYNEQFF.

This chain connects TRBV7-3 to TRBJ1-1; D is unresolved. With 2 bases removed from V and 4 bases from J, the gap between germline ends came to 8 bases. Germline CDR1 SGHTA, CDR2 FQGTGA. CDR3 length equals 13 residues. CDR3 DNA: TGTGCCAGCAGCTTACTGCCGGCCACTGAAGCTTTCTTT. This encodes CASSLLPATEAFF.

The J gene is TRBJ2-5, the V gene TRBV6-1, with D perhaps matching TRBD1 (6 bases). V lost 6 bases, J lost 4 bases, and 15 bases lay in between. Germline CDR1 is MNHNS and CDR2 is SASEGT. This CDR3 has 14 residues. The CDR3 sequence is CASSHTGSGETQYF. The CDR3 DNA is TGTGCCAGCAGCCACACAGGGTCAGGAGAGACCCAGTACTTC.

This sequence joins TRBV5-1 and TRBJ2-7; 7 bases match TRBD1. This CDR3 is 13 amino acids long. V lost 4 bases, J lost 5 bases, and 6 bases stayed unmatched. Germline V gene lookup returns CDR1 SGHRS and CDR2 YFSETQ. The CDR3 sequence is CASSTGQANEQYF. CDR3 sequence (DNA): TGCGCCAGCAGCACCGGACAGGCAAACGAGCAGTACTTC.

The chain recombines TRBV5-1 with TRBJ1-2; D might be TRBD1 (5 bases). Germline values: CDR1 SGHRS, CDR2 YFSETQ. The CDR3 contains 14 residues. The germline V and J ends were trimmed by 4 bases and 4 bases, with 14 bases remaining between them. The CDR3 coding sequence is TGCGCCAGCAGCGCGGGGGAAACCCTCTATGGCTACACCTTC. This translates into CASSAGETLYGYTF.